This TCR beta chain stems from a study of cytomegalovirus exposure and HLA in healthy donors. Of note for this clone: The target antigen is unknown.

General study points: A later analysis linked a missense variant in DCLRE1C to the trimming of TCR beta V and J genes. Some V segments (TRBV6-2 and TRBV6-3 among them) were excluded as indistinguishable.

13 Jbeta primers and 60 Vbeta primers were used for the PCR. Sequencing was performed with immunoSEQ multiplex PCR; in TCRdb, only in-frame clones are kept and a portion is missing. Here the sample spans about 160,000 clones, approximately 62% being singletons. The CDR3 runs 13 residues. Germline loops: CDR1 SGHRS, CDR2 YFSETQ. V was trimmed by 4 bases and J by 6 bases, leaving 14 bases between them. Source material: PBMCs. This TCR was sampled from a man between 50 and 59 years old in good health and CMV-seronegative. The chain has TRBV5-1 and TRBJ2-7; D is possibly TRBD2 (5 bases). CDR3 in amino acids: CASSAAGIPEQYF. In DNA, the CDR3 is TGCGCCAGCAGCGCGGCCGGGATCCCCGAGCAGTACTTC.